This T cell receptor (beta chain) was recovered during a study of control samples from healthy donors and cancer patients. From germline, CDR1 is SEHNR and CDR2 FQNEAQ (reference sequence). CDR3 size: 13 residues. Trimming pared 4 bases from V and 5 bases from J, leaving 10 bases between. TCRdb keeps only in-frame clones here, not all; method: immunoSEQ multiplex PCR. This table holds 52,000 or so clones, 85% to 95% found once. The receptor comes from a man aged 30 to 39 in good health. The chain carries TRBV7-9 and TRBJ2-3; no clear D gene. Material: blood. The CDR3 DNA sequence: TGTGCCAGCAGCTGGGTAGATGAAGATACGCAGTATTTT. This codes for CASSWVDEDTQYF.